The rows below give T cell receptor beta chains drawn from one sample of a study of blood T cell repertoires in COVID-19. The data were produced by immunoSEQ multiplex PCR, yet TCRdb's version contains in-frame clones alone and is incomplete. The sample carries about 400,000 clones, more than 85% recorded once. Sample: peripheral blood. The receptor set was obtained from a human donor in a cohort sampled during active COVID-19. The conserved cysteine and the conserved F or W are not part of the CDR3 here. The order of the fields is J gene, V gene, CDR3 protein.

TRBJ2-5 | TRBV7-7 | ASSPGRGLAETQY
TRBJ2-5 | TRBV6-5 | ASGGLTHTETQY
TRBJ2-7 | TRBV9 | ASSPGLAGAYEQY
TRBJ2-3 | TRBV5-1 | ASSLESGDTDTQY
TRBJ2-1 | TRBV6-5 | ASSSLAGGNHEQF
TRBJ2-2 | TRBV6-2/TRBV6-3 | ASSRSGDTGELF
TRBJ2-4 | TRBV30 | AWSVGGVNIQY
TRBJ2-3 | TRBV27 | ASSFLPPAGSTDTQY
TRBJ1-2 | TRBV28 | ASSSLDRTGGYT
TRBJ1-5 | TRBV19 | ASSITGSDQPQH
TRBJ1-1 | TRBV3-1/TRBV3-2 | ASSQEWVGQGRSEAF
TRBJ2-4 | TRBV29-1 | SVLRGTSAKNIQY
TRBJ1-5 | TRBV2 | ASSLQGKVQPQH
TRBJ1-5 | TRBV6-1 | ASSEARPEGNQPQH
TRBJ2-1 | TRBV7-6 | ASSQRGAPYNEQF
TRBJ1-2 | TRBV7-9 | ASSLAGTGGGYGYT
TRBJ2-7 | TRBV7-2 | ASSLIAGAYEQY
TRBJ1-6 | TRBV9 | ASSARQSSYNSPLH
TRBJ1-5 | TRBV6-1 | ASSEGLTVSNQPQH
TRBJ1-2 | TRBV27 | ASSPGRRFYGYT
TRBJ1-1 | TRBV7-9 | ASSHPAAARRTEAF
TRBJ2-3 | TRBV18 | ASSSRLSSDRLDTDTQY
TRBJ2-1 | TRBV5-1 | ASSLAGLAPNEQF
TRBJ2-7 | TRBV7-9 | ASSLLTSGRDPYEQY
TRBJ1-6 | TRBV6-5 | ASRPGHLYNSPLH
TRBJ1-1 | TRBV6-1 | ASSDGQVNTEAF
TRBJ2-1 | TRBV2 | ASTHSGGGVREQF
TRBJ1-2 | TRBV4-1 | ASSPETHERYGYT
TRBJ1-2 | TRBV11-2 | ASSLNRGEGGYT
TRBJ2-5 | TRBV7-2 | ASSLERGETQY
TRBJ1-2 | TRBV2 | ASSGQTGHYGYT
TRBJ2-1 | TRBV3-1/TRBV3-2 | ASSPGTSGLNNEQF